This record looks at one T cell receptor (beta chain) sequence and its context. What antigen it recognizes has not been identified. No base-level quality is on record; no much larger clone is a single base apart. This sample was included in a study of shared clonotypes between healthy human individuals (dated by TCRdb to the early 2020s). For context, the study as a whole: The cohort included three men and a couple of women between 18 and 49 years of age. Each donor's leukapheresis produced roughly between roughly 0.85 and 9 billion PBMCs. To estimate repertoire size and how much clonotype sharing occurs between individuals, the study deeply sequenced the blood TCR repertoires of several healthy adults. To increase sequencing depth and limit assay-specific biases, different laboratories used diverse techniques to prepare libraries and sequence TCR repertoires. For each donor, CD4 naive and CD4 memory were each run on three plates, CD8 naive on two plates, and CD8 memory on one plate.

Using the deep immunoSEQ assay, TCR CDR3 regions were amplified from genomic DNA by multiplex PCR. Genomic DNA extracted from each cell subset was distributed evenly over all wells of several immunoSEQ 96-well plates, and each plate served as one replicate. For sorted subsets, each replicate PCR was loaded with approximately 190 ng genomic DNA, equivalent to about 30,000 T cell genomes. Purified libraries were quantified with a Qubit 3.0 fluorometer, sized on a Bioanalyzer 2100, and re-quantified with the KAPA Library Quantification kit. Each immunoSEQ 96-well plate was sequenced on its own single-read 150-cycle Illumina NextSeq 550 flow cell. The source study handled its data this way. Because the immunoSEQ output held only junctional sequences and lacked quality scores, the filtering could not match the filtering applied to full-length reads. To assign V/J genes and CDR3, sequences were annotated against IMGT germline references using PyIR, a Python wrapper for IgBLAST v1.9. Reads were filtered out if the reads had weak V/J assignments (E-value above 1e-6), no CDR3, stop codons, out-of-frame junctions, or ambiguous translated residues. V3J clonotypes were defined as sequences sharing the same inferred V gene, J gene, and CDR3 amino acid sequence. Percentage overlap between repertoires was calculated by dividing the number of shared unique clonotypes by the size of the smaller repertoire. Three approaches were used to assess repertoire richness: RTK rarefaction, the Chao1 estimator, and Recon v2.1 estimates of unobserved clonotypes. Generation probabilities were computed with OLGA for all TCRbeta clonotypes obtained by the gDNA method from several donors. TCRdb retrieved this table from immuneACCESS and kept in-frame rearrangements only. Not all clones are present; in checked studies, unresolved V genes account for under half, and no reason is known for the remainder. D and trimming come from the DNA, and the V and J calls and clone size come from that table. The sample includes about 2.3 million clones, with 80% to 95% observed a single time. In total, the top ten clones hold around 0.4% of the sample.

What the work shows at the level of the full study, not this receptor alone: Pairwise subsampling led to the expectation that sequencing depth would affect the degree of clonotype sharing among donors. Compared with non-shared clonotypes, clonotypes shared by all four sorted-subset donors had higher generation probabilities. Naive subsets generally had larger estimated clonotype richness than memory subsets. Roughly 5.2% of naive CD4, 3% to 4% of naive CD8, roughly 2.4% of memory CD4, and 0.35% to 0.5% of memory CD8 clonotypes were shared across several donors. Because the study included a small number of donors, the genetic and exposure-history diversity represented was limited. Sampling was restricted to blood, and TCR repertoires in tissue are likely to differ from TCR repertoires in blood. Incomplete sequencing was indicated by rarefaction of sorted-subset datasets, despite the large sequencing depth.

Donors were healthy HIV-negative adults with no recently reported acute infections or vaccinations. All donors were Caucasian adults living in Nashville, Tennessee, USA. Magnetic negative selection was used to enrich CD4+ T cells, after which naive cells were positively selected on CD45RA and the negative fraction became the memory subset. Blood was collected by leukapheresis, and PBMCs were isolated by Ficoll-Histopaque density gradient centrifugation and then cryopreserved in liquid nitrogen vapor phase. Analytical flow cytometry was used to check the purity and quantity of each magnetically sorted T cell population. Each sorted fraction had its genomic DNA isolated and then quantified by UV absorbance on a Nanodrop 2000c. The germline V gene (reference sequence) yields LNHDA for CDR1 and SQIVND for CDR2. V is cut by 7 bases and J by 1 base, and the space between the germline ends is 16 bases. There are 15 amino acids in the CDR3, from cysteine to phenylalanine inclusive. Only the CDR3 portion is preserved as DNA: 45 bases, with reading frame beginning at the first base.

The source material was naive CD4+ T cells from PBMCs. The cell subset or site label on this specimen signifies: CD45RA+ positively selected. This receptor was obtained from a young man in good health. Some clones in this sample may be carry-over from other donors' samples. The chain was built from TRBV19 and TRBJ1-2; TRBD1 might be the D gene, on 5 matching bases. The DNA sequence reads TGTGCCAGTACTCCTAACCGGGACGGTAACTATGGCTACACCTTC. It translates as CASTPNRDGNYGYTF.